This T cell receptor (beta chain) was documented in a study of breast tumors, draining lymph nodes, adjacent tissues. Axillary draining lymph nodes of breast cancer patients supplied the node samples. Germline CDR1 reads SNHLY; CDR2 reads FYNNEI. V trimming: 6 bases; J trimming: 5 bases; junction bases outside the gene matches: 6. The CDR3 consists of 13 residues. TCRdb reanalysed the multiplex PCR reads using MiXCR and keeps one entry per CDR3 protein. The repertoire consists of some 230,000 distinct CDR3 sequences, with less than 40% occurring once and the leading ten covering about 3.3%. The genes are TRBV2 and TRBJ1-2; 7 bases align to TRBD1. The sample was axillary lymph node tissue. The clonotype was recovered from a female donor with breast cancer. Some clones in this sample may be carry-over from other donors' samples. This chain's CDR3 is CASRLPGQYGYTF. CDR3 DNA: TGTGCCAGCAGACTCCCGGGACAGTATGGCTACACCTTC.